The 10 T cell receptor beta chains presented below share a single source sample, sequenced in a study of T cell responses to AZD1222 COVID-19 vaccine. Data came from immunoSEQ multiplex PCR; TCRdb stores just in-frame clones and leaves some out. Among 110,000 to 150,000 clones listed, around 90% were seen once. The sequencing here drew on peripheral blood, taken on day 0 of AZD1222 vaccination. The receptors come from an adult in good health.

V is TRBV5-6 and J is TRBJ2-7, with 9 bases aligning to TRBD1. The CDR3 runs to 16 residues. In germline, CDR1 is SGHDT, CDR2 YYEEEE. Trimming removed 5 bases from V and 4 bases from J; junction bases left unmatched: 13. CDR3 sequence reads: CASRVTGGAARYEQYF. In nucleotides, the CDR3 is TGTGCCAGCAGAGTAACAGGGGGCGCTGCCCGTTACGAGCAGTACTTC. The variable domain in full, completed from reference TRBV5-6 and TRBJ2-7, reads DAGVTQSPTHLIKTRGQQVTLRCSPKSGHDTVSWYQQALGQGPQFIFQYYEEEERQRGNFPDRFSGHQFPNYSSELNVNALLLGDSALYLCASRVTGGAARYEQYFGPGTRLTVT.

The J gene is TRBJ1-5, the V gene TRBV18; D uncertain. This CDR3 has 14 residues. V dropped 2 bases and J dropped 7 bases, with 12 bases sitting between them. The V gene's germline CDR1 is KGHSH and CDR2 LQKENI. CDR3 in DNA: TGTGCCAGCTCACCATCCGGCAGGATACAGCCCCAGCATTTT. Protein: CASSPSGRIQPQHF.

The chain combines TRBV28 with TRBJ2-1, with a tentative D call TRBD2 (7 bases). CDR1 and CDR2 (germline): MDHEN, SYDVKM. This CDR3 spans 18 amino acids. The V and J ends lost 7 bases and 0 bases respectively, with 22 bases between them. CDR3: CASTTGLGGFISYNEQFF. CDR3 in DNA: TGTGCCAGCACAACCGGACTAGGGGGATTTATCTCCTACAATGAGCAGTTCTTC.

This clone was detected only once. The chain joins TRBV6-2 or TRBV6-3 to TRBJ2-1, with a weak D call TRBD2 (5 bases). CDR1 is MNHEY and CDR2 is SVGEGT in the germline V gene. This CDR3 region has 15 residues. Trimming took 4 bases from V and 0 from J, leaving 10 bases between them. CDR3 coding DNA: TGTGCCAGCAGTTCGGGGAGCCACTCCTACAATGAGCAGTTCTTC. As protein: CASSSGSHSYNEQFF.

Only a few counts were recorded for this clone. This chain joins TRBV4-2 and TRBJ2-1; 9 positions match TRBD2. The CDR3 totals 16 residues. Looked up from germline, CDR1 is LGHNA and CDR2 is YNFKEQ. V shed 4 bases, J shed 6 bases, and the junction held 10 bases outside the gene matches. CDR3 protein: CASSRSTAGGANEQFF. The CDR3 region has the DNA TGTGCCAGCAGCCGGAGTACGGCGGGAGGGGCCAATGAGCAGTTCTTC.

V usage is TRBV4-1 and J usage is TRBJ2-2; TRBD2 matches 13 bases. V was clipped by 5 bases and J by 3 bases; unmatched bases: 6. The CDR3 is 17 amino acids. Germline lookup yields CDR1 MGHRA and CDR2 YSYEKL. The CDR3: CASSTLGLAGDTGELFF. Written as DNA, the CDR3 is TGCGCCAGCAGCACCCTTGGACTAGCGGGAGACACCGGGGAGCTGTTTTTT.

V gene TRBV6-5 combines with J gene TRBJ1-6; D call uncertain. This CDR3 region has 12 residues. CDR1 and CDR2 from the germline V gene are MNHEY and SVGAGI. V gave up 3 bases and J gave up 8 bases, with 5 bases separating them. The DNA for the CDR3 is TGTGCCAGCAGTTATTCATATTCACCCCTCCACTTT. It codes for CASSYSYSPLHF.

This clone has only one observation. The chain is built from TRBV28 and TRBJ1-1, with D uncertain. V lost 5 bases and J lost 10, with 14 bases in between. The germline CDR1 and CDR2 sequences are MDHEN and SYDVKM. This CDR3 has 12 amino acids. CDR3 sequence (DNA): TGTGCCAGCAGTCTTCAGACTAGAGGAGCTTTCTTT. Translated, it gives CASSLQTRGAFF. Combining the CDR3 with reference TRBV28 and TRBJ1-1 gives the whole variable domain DVKVTQSSRYLVKRTGEKVFLECVQDMDHENMFWYRQDPGLGLRLIYFSYDVKMKEKGDIPEGYSVSREKKERFSLILESASTNQTSMYLCASSLQTRGAFFGQGTRLTVV.

The CDR3: CASSSPKSAGRGYTF. CDR3 nucleotides: TGTGCCAGCAGCTCGCCTAAGAGTGCAGGCCGTGGCTACACCTTC. V and J are TRBV5-4 and TRBJ1-2; D gene ambiguous. The CDR3 totals 15 residues. Between the trimmed V and J ends, which lost 3 bases and 7 bases, there was a span of 19 bases. CDR1 and CDR2 from the germline V gene are SGHNT and YYREEE (reference sequence).

The chain has TRBV7-9 and TRBJ1-1; the D gene is possibly TRBD1 (6 bases). Trimming took 5 bases from V and 3 from J, leaving 22 bases between them. Germline assignment: CDR1 SEHNR and CDR2 FQNEAQ (reference sequence). The CDR3 totals 17 residues. The CDR3, as DNA: TGTGCCAGCAGCGTGGTGGGGGCGTTCATGATGCACACTGAAGCTTTCTTT. It yields the protein CASSVVGAFMMHTEAFF.